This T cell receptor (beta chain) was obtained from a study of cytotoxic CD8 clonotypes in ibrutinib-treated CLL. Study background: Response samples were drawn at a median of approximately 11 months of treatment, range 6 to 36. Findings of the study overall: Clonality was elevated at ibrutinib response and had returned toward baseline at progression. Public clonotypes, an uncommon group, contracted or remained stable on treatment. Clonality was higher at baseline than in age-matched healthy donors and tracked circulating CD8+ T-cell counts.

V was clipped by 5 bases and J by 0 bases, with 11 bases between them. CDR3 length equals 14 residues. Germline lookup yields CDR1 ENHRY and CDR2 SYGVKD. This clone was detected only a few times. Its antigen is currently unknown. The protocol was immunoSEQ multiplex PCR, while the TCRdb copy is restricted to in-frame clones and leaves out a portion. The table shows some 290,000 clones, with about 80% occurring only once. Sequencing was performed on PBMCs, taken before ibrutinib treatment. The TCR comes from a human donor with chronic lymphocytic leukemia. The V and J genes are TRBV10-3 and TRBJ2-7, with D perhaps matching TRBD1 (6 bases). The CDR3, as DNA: TGTGCCATCAGTCCGGGACATAGCTCCTACGAGCAGTACTTC. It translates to CAISPGHSSYEQYF.